The T cell receptor (beta chain) described here comes from a study of T cell repertoires in cytomegalovirus infection. Background on the study: The authors relied on CMV epitopes, both recently identified HLA-C-restricted and well-studied HLA-B-restricted.

TCRdb ran MiXCR on the reads and lists one entry per CDR3 protein. The sample shows about 83,000 distinct CDR3 sequences, around 49% of them seen only once. Regarding the study as a whole: The cumulative frequency of public TCR beta families distinguished individuals who carried CMV together with the relevant HLA. Ex vivo responses were dominated by HLA-C-restricted CMV-specific TCR beta clonotypes.

Comment on this clonotype: The antigen is not known.

Germline CDR1 SGHVT, CDR2 SQSDAQ. The CDR3 has 15 residues. V trimming: 3 bases; J trimming: 4 bases; junction bases outside the gene matches: 8. This sequence was found in a human donor in good health (CMV status not recorded). Some clones in this sample may be carry-over from other donors' samples. This rearrangement joins TRBV7-4 to TRBJ2-7; 8 bases agree with TRBD2. The sequencing used CD8+ T cells from cultured PBMCs, collected from culture after CMV antigen stimulation. The CDR3 coding sequence is TGTGCCAGCAGCTTGTCGGGAGGGCTTAGGTACGAGCAGTACTTC. Its translation: CASSLSGGLRYEQYF.